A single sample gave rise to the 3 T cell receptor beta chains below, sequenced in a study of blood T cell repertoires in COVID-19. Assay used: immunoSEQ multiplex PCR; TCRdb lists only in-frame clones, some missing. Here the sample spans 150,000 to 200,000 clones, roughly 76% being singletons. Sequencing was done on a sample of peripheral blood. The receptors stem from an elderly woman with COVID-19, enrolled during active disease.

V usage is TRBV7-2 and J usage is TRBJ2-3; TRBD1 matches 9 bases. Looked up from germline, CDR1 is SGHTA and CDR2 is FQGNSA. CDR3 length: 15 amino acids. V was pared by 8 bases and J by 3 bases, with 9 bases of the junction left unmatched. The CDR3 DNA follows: TGTGCCAGCGGTCCCGGGACAGGGAGGACAGATACGCAGTATTTT. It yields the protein CASGPGTGRTDTQYF.

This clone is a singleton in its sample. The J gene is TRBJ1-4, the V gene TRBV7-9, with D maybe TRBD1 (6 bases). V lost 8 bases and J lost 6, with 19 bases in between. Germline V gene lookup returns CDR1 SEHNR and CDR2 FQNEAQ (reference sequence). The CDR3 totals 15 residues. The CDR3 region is CASGPNRALDEKLFF. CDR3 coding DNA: TGTGCCAGCGGCCCAAACAGGGCCCTGGATGAAAAACTGTTTTTT. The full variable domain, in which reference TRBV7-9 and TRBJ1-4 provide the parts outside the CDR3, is DTGVSQNPRHKITKRGQNVTFRCDPISEHNRLYWYRQTLGQGPEFLTYFQNEAQLEKSRLLSDRFSAERPKGSFSTLEIQRTEQGDSAMYLCASGPNRALDEKLFFGSGTQLSVL.

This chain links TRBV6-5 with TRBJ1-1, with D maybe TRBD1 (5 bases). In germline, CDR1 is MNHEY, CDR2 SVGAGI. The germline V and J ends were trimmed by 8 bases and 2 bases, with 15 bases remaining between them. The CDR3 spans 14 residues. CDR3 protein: CASGERTYNTEAFF. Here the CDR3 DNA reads TGTGCCAGCGGAGAAAGGACATATAACACTGAAGCTTTCTTT.